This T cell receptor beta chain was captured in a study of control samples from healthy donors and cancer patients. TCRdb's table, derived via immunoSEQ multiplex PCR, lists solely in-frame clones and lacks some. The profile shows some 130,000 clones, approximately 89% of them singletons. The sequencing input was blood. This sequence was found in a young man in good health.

The CDR3 sequence: CASSLWTGVTEAFF. The CDR3 nucleotides read TGTGCCAGCAGTTTATGGACAGGGGTCACTGAAGCTTTCTTT. The chain combines TRBV6-5 with TRBJ1-1; 9 bases are shared with TRBD1. Losses at the gene ends were 4 bases for V and 4 bases for J; bases not matched to a gene: 4. CDR1 and CDR2 (germline): MNHEY, SVGAGI. The CDR3 consists of 14 residues.